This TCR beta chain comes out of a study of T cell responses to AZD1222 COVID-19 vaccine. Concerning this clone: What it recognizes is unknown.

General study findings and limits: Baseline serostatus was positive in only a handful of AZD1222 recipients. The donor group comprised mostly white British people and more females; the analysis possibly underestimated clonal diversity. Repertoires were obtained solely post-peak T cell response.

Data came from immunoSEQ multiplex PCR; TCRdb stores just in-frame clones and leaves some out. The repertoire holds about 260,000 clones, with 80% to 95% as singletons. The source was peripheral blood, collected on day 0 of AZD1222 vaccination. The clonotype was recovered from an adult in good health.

The CDR3 here is CASTRTSGRVNEQFF. The CDR3 DNA sequence: TGTGCCAGCACCCGGACTAGCGGGAGAGTAAATGAGCAGTTCTTC. This sequence joins TRBV27 and TRBJ2-1, with 13 nucleotides matching TRBD2. The V and J ends lost 7 bases and 7 bases, in that order; junction bases with no gene match: 7. Germline assignment: CDR1 MNHEY and CDR2 SMNVEV (reference sequence). The CDR3 extends over 15 amino acids.